This T cell receptor (beta chain) appears in the sequencing data of a study of blood T cell repertoires in COVID-19. In the study overall: Acute-phase and convalescent COVID-19 samples originated in the United States, Italy and Spain. PBMCs, B-cell-depleted T cells, or T cells were the source of the cDNA or gDNA that made up the material.

Method: immunoSEQ multiplex PCR; TCRdb's copy keeps in-frame clones and lacks some. The data hold about 480,000 clones, with 89% observed a single time. Germline loops: CDR1 SGHDT, CDR2 YYEEEE. This CDR3 region has 15 residues. Trimming left V 2 bases short and J 6 bases short, with 17 bases between. J is TRBJ1-1 and V is TRBV5-6; possible D gene TRBD1, 5 bases. The material sequenced was peripheral blood. This receptor was obtained from a man younger than 30 with COVID-19, enrolled during active disease. The CDR3 nucleotides are TGTGCCAGCAGCTTTCAGGGCCCCGGCCCCCCTGAAGCTTTCTTT. Amino acids: CASSFQGPGPPEAFF.